This entry lists 28 T cell receptor beta chains sequenced from one sample in a study of beta chain features in type 1 diabetes. Every bit of the isolated RNA underwent reverse transcription, so sequencing read expressed TCRB transcripts. The table came from immunoSEQ multiplex PCR; TCRdb's copy has only in-frame clones and leaves some out. The sample lists hundreds of thousands of clones; over 25% were seen once. Sequenced: naive CD4+ T cells from blood. These receptors originate from a man younger than 35 in good health.

This clone has only a few counts. The chain combines TRBV27 with TRBJ2-7, with 8 positions matching TRBD1. The CDR3 totals 14 residues. The germline V gene encodes CDR1 MNHEY and CDR2 SMNVEV (reference sequence). V dropped 4 bases and J dropped 5; count of bases not matched to a gene: 7. The CDR3 DNA follows: TGTGCCAGCAGTTCATCCTGGACAGGGAACGAGCAGTACTTC. Encoded protein: CASSSSWTGNEQYF.

This clone was observed a single time. The chain employs TRBV9 and TRBJ2-7; 9 bases match TRBD2. This CDR3 region has 15 residues. V was pared by 3 bases and J by 2 bases, with 6 bases of the junction left unmatched. From germline, CDR1 is SGDLS and CDR2 YYNGEE. Written as DNA, the CDR3 is TGTGCCAGCAGCGAGGCTAGCGGGGCCACCTACGAGCAGTACTTC. Translating gives CASSEASGATYEQYF.

The V and J genes are TRBV7-9 and TRBJ2-1; a weak D match, TRBD1 (7 bases). CDR1 and CDR2 (germline): SEHNR, FQNEAQ (reference sequence). The V end lost 1 base, the J end lost 4 bases, and 20 bases lay between the germline ends. The CDR3 is made up of 18 amino acids. The CDR3 bases are TGTGCCAGCAGCTTAGAGGGGGCGGGATCGTCTAGGTACAATGAGCAGTTCTTC. This gives the protein CASSLEGAGSSRYNEQFF. Looking up the rest from reference TRBV7-9 and TRBJ2-1 gives the full variable domain: DTGVSQNPRHKITKRGQNVTFRCDPISEHNRLYWYRQTLGQGPEFLTYFQNEAQLEKSRLLSDRFSAERPKGSFSTLEIQRTEQGDSAMYLCASSLEGAGSSRYNEQFFGPGTRLTVL.

This rearrangement joins TRBV7-3 to TRBJ2-2; 7 bases map to TRBD2. Trimming cost V 4 bases and J 5 bases; bases outside gene matches: 13. CDR3 length equals 17 residues. Germline CDR1 reads SGHTA; CDR2 reads FQGTGA. The CDR3 sequence: CASSSPLGGGSTGELFF. The CDR3 nucleotides read TGTGCCAGCAGCTCCCCCCTCGGAGGCGGGAGTACCGGGGAGCTGTTTTTT.

This clone was detected only a few times. This rearrangement joins TRBV5-4 to TRBJ2-1, with a tentative D call TRBD2 (6 bases). The CDR3 loop spans 15 amino acids. Trimming took 4 bases from V and 0 from J, leaving 11 bases between them. Per the germline V gene, CDR1 is SGHNT and CDR2 is YYREEE (reference sequence). CDR3 nucleotides: TGTGCCAGCAGCCCTAGCGCCCTCTCCTACAATGAGCAGTTCTTC. Its translation is CASSPSALSYNEQFF.

The rearrangement links TRBV10-3 to TRBJ2-1; TRBD1 matches at 7 bases. The CDR3 spans 18 residues. J was trimmed by 3 bases and V by 2 bases; bases with no gene match: 13. Germline V gives CDR1 ENHRY, CDR2 SYGVKD. The CDR3 is CAISEPPARTGGYNEQFF. The CDR3 DNA reads TGTGCCATCAGTGAGCCCCCCGCTCGGACAGGTGGCTACAATGAGCAGTTCTTC.

This clone showed up just a few times. The chain combines TRBV4-1 with TRBJ1-2; TRBD1 agrees at 7 bases. CDR3 length: 14 amino acids. J lost 6 bases, V lost 5 bases, and 9 bases had no gene match. The germline V gene has CDR1 MGHRA and CDR2 YSYEKL. CDR3 amino acids: CASSSPTGMDGYTF. The DNA of the CDR3 is TGCGCCAGCAGCTCCCCGACAGGGATGGATGGCTACACCTTC.

This clone was seen a handful of times. Other DNA sequences in the sample encode the same CDR3. The gene calls are TRBV30 and TRBJ1-3; D unresolved. The V end lost 0 bases, the J end lost 4 bases, and 4 bases lay between the germline ends. The CDR3 spans 12 residues. Looked up from germline, CDR1 is GTSNPN and CDR2 is SVGIG (reference sequence). CDR3 nucleotide sequence: TGTGCCTGGAGTGTAACCGGAAACACCATATATTTT. It codes for CAWSVTGNTIYF. Complete variable domain (other parts from reference TRBV30 and TRBJ1-3): SQTIHQWPATLVQPVGSPLSLECTVEGTSNPNLYWYRQAAGRGLQLLFYSVGIGQISSEVPQNLSASRPQDRQFILSSKKLLLSDSGFYLCAWSVTGNTIYFGEGSWLTVV.

This clone was observed a few times. This sequence joins TRBV7-9 and TRBJ2-3; D is ambiguous. The CDR3 is 13 residues long. V was clipped by 8 bases and J by 2 bases, with 11 bases between them. Germline values: CDR1 SEHNR, CDR2 FQNEAQ (reference sequence). CDR3 DNA sequence: TGTGCCAGCCACCCCCGGAACACAGATACGCAGTATTTT. Protein: CASHPRNTDTQYF. Complete variable domain (other parts from reference TRBV7-9 and TRBJ2-3): DTGVSQNPRHKITKRGQNVTFRCDPISEHNRLYWYRQTLGQGPEFLTYFQNEAQLEKSRLLSDRFSAERPKGSFSTLEIQRTEQGDSAMYLCASHPRNTDTQYFGPGTRLTVL.

The CDR3 DNA reads as TGTGCCAGCAGGCCAATTCTAGCCAAAAACATTCAGTACTTC. The encoded protein is CASRPILAKNIQYF. V and J are TRBV6-5 and TRBJ2-4; D gene ambiguous. In germline, CDR1 is MNHEY, CDR2 SVGAGI. V was clipped by 6 bases and J by 0 bases, with 9 bases between them. This CDR3 comprises 14 residues.

The genes are TRBV7-3 and TRBJ1-5; D is ambiguous. V dropped 9 bases and J dropped 9 bases, with 6 bases sitting between them. Germline V gives CDR1 SGHTA, CDR2 FQGTGA. The CDR3 has 9 residues. CDR3 sequence reads: CARVGPQHF. CDR3 sequence (DNA): TGTGCCAGGGTAGGGCCCCAGCATTTT. The full variable domain, completed using reference TRBV7-3 and TRBJ1-5, is GAGVSQTPSNKVTEKGKYVELRCDPISGHTALYWYRQSLGQGPEFLIYFQGTGAADDSGLPNDRFFAVRPEGSVSTLKIQRTERGDSAVYLCARVGPQHFGDGTRLSIL.

This clone has a handful of counts. The rearrangement links TRBV6-1 to TRBJ2-5; a possible D gene is TRBD2 (5 bases). Germline values: CDR1 MNHNS, CDR2 SASEGT. The CDR3 is made up of 14 amino acids. The V gene lost 3 bases and the J gene lost 3 bases, with 11 bases spanning the gap. The CDR3 nucleotides read TGTGCCAGCAGTGAGCCAGCGGAAAAAGAGACCCAGTACTTC. Encoded protein: CASSEPAEKETQYF.

The chain uses TRBV9 and TRBJ2-1; 12 nucleotides match TRBD2. The CDR3 has 16 amino acids. CDR1 is SGDLS and CDR2 is YYNGEE in the germline V gene. Trimming at V came to 3 bases and at J to 8 bases, leaving 9 bases not matched to a gene. In DNA form, the CDR3 reads TGTGCCAGCAGCGGGAAGACTAGCGGGAGACTTGATGAGCAGTTCTTC. As protein: CASSGKTSGRLDEQFF.

This clone was counted a few times. The V gene is TRBV29-1, the J gene TRBJ2-5, with D hard to call. V shed 2 bases and J shed 5 bases, with 18 bases lying between them. Germline CDR1 SQVTM, CDR2 ANQGSEA. This CDR3 is 15 amino acids long. CDR3 protein: CSVEPPAVGGETQYF. As DNA, the CDR3 is TGCAGCGTTGAACCCCCCGCGGTGGGCGGCGAGACCCAGTACTTC.

The chain has TRBV5-4 and TRBJ2-3; D may correspond to TRBD1 or TRBD2 (5 bases each). With 6 bases removed from V and 5 bases from J, the gap between germline ends came to 19 bases. The CDR3 contains 15 residues. CDR1 and CDR2 (germline): SGHNT, YYREEE (reference sequence). The DNA for the CDR3 is TGTGCCAGCACCTATGAAGTGAGGGGAAGAGATACGCAGTATTTT. Protein product: CASTYEVRGRDTQYF.

The chain recombines TRBV6-1 with TRBJ2-3; 7 bases line up with TRBD2. The CDR3 runs to 13 residues. Per the germline V gene, CDR1 is MNHNS and CDR2 is SASEGT. V was pared by 4 bases and J by 5 bases, with 3 bases of the junction left unmatched. CDR3 coding DNA: TGTGCCAGCAGTGGATCGGGGGGAGATACGCAGTATTTT. Encoded protein: CASSGSGGDTQYF.

This rearrangement joins TRBV29-1 to TRBJ1-1, with unresolved D. Trimming pared 3 bases from V and 0 bases from J, leaving 8 bases between. Germline CDR1 SQVTM, CDR2 ANQGSEA. The CDR3 spans 13 residues. For the CDR3, the DNA is TGCAGCGTTGACGCAGCCATGAACACTGAAGCTTTCTTT. As protein: CSVDAAMNTEAFF.

The chain joins TRBV13 to TRBJ2-1; 13 bases align to TRBD2. J lost 9 bases, V lost 5 bases, and 7 bases had no gene match. The CDR3 is 15 amino acids. Germline assignment: CDR1 PRHDT and CDR2 FYEKMQ (reference sequence). CDR3 coding DNA: TGTGCCAGCAGCCTCGGACTAGCGGGAGCTAGTGAGCAGTTCTTC. Amino acid sequence: CASSLGLAGASEQFF. The whole variable domain, filled in from reference TRBV13 and TRBJ2-1, reads AAGVIQSPRHLIKEKRETATLKCYPIPRHDTVYWYQQGPGQDPQFLISFYEKMQSDKGSIPDRFSAQQFSDYHSELNMSSLELGDSALYFCASSLGLAGASEQFFGPGTRLTVL.

The V call is TRBV11-1, the J call TRBJ1-2; D uncertain. The germline V gene encodes CDR1 SGHAT and CDR2 FQDESV (reference sequence). The CDR3 length is 16 residues. Trimming removed 4 bases from V and 4 bases from J, with 19 bases in between. CDR3 loop: CASSWAAASPSYGYTF. For the CDR3, the DNA is TGTGCCAGCAGCTGGGCGGCAGCTAGCCCGTCCTATGGCTACACCTTC.

This chain links TRBV5-1 with TRBJ2-1, with TRBD2 matching 10 bases. CDR1 is SGHRS, CDR2 YFSETQ, per germline. V lost 0 bases, J lost 6 bases, and 6 bases stayed unmatched. The length of the CDR3 is 16 residues. The CDR3 coding sequence is TGCGCCAGCAGCTTGGTCCGAGGACTAGCGGCCAATGAGCAGTTCTTC. This translates into CASSLVRGLAANEQFF.

The chain combines TRBV7-2 with TRBJ2-1, with D possibly being TRBD1 (5 bases). The CDR3 runs to 15 residues. In germline, CDR1 is SGHTA, CDR2 FQGNSA. The V and J ends lost 0 bases and 1 base respectively, with 7 bases between them. CDR3 sequence (DNA): TGTGCCAGCAGCTTAGCGGGGCTTTCCTACAATGAGCAGTTCTTC. Encoded protein: CASSLAGLSYNEQFF. The variable domain in full, with the rest retrieved from reference TRBV7-2 and TRBJ2-1, is GAGVSQSPSNKVTEKGKDVELRCDPISGHTALYWYRQSLGQGLEFLIYFQGNSAPDKSGLPSDRFSAERTGGSVSTLTIQRTQQEDSAVYLCASSLAGLSYNEQFFGPGTRLTVL.

The V call is TRBV13, the J call TRBJ2-5; 7 bases are a match to TRBD2. This CDR3 has 12 residues. The junction had 3 bases not matched to a gene; V was cut back by 6 bases and J by 5 bases. Looked up from germline, CDR1 is PRHDT and CDR2 is FYEKMQ (reference sequence). The CDR3 is CASRRGGETQYF. In DNA, the CDR3 is TGTGCCAGCAGGCGGGGAGGGGAGACCCAGTACTTC.

This clone was recorded a few times. The CDR3 reads CASSLEGLVSSPITDTQYF. CDR3 DNA sequence: TGTGCCAGCAGCTTAGAGGGGCTGGTCAGCAGCCCAATCACAGATACGCAGTATTTT. The chain is built from TRBV7-9 and TRBJ2-3, with a tentative D call TRBD1 (5 bases). Looked up from germline, CDR1 is SEHNR and CDR2 is FQNEAQ (reference sequence). The V end was cut by 1 base, the J end by 2 bases, with 22 bases between. This CDR3 contains 19 residues.

The chain has TRBV29-1 and TRBJ2-1, with D unclear. The CDR3 has 16 amino acids. The V end was cut by 4 bases, the J end by 0 bases, with 16 bases between. CDR1 is SQVTM and CDR2 is ANQGSEA in the germline V gene. In DNA form, the CDR3 reads TGCAGCGTTGCCCTCCCAACAGAGAACTCCTACAATGAGCAGTTCTTC. Its translation is CSVALPTENSYNEQFF.

The chain is built from TRBV9 and TRBJ2-3, with 9 bases fitting TRBD2. The CDR3 has 15 residues. V dropped 4 bases and J dropped 0; count of bases not matched to a gene: 3. Per the germline V gene, CDR1 is SGDLS and CDR2 is YYNGEE. CDR3 residues: CASSFGLASTDTQYF. CDR3 nucleotides: TGTGCCAGCAGCTTCGGACTAGCGAGCACAGATACGCAGTATTTT.

The chain couples TRBV5-1 to TRBJ2-3; the D is unclear. The V end lost 2 bases, the J end lost 4 bases, and 8 bases lay between the germline ends. The CDR3 loop spans 13 amino acids. Germline V gene data show CDR1 as SGHRS and CDR2 as YFSETQ. The CDR3 here is CASSFAVADTQYF. The CDR3 DNA is TGCGCCAGCAGCTTCGCGGTTGCAGATACGCAGTATTTT. The full variable domain, in which reference TRBV5-1 and TRBJ2-3 provide the parts outside the CDR3, is KAGVTQTPRYLIKTRGQQVTLSCSPISGHRSVSWYQQTPGQGLQFLFEYFSETQRNKGNFPGRFSGRQFSNSRSEMNVSTLELGDSALYLCASSFAVADTQYFGPGTRLTVL.

This clone was observed once. The chain employs TRBV5-1 and TRBJ2-5; D gene unclear. Germline lookup yields CDR1 SGHRS and CDR2 YFSETQ. Deletions cut 1 base from V and 10 bases from J, with 8 bases between. The CDR3 spans 11 residues. This chain's CDR3 is CASSLLGNQYF. CDR3 DNA sequence: TGCGCCAGCAGCTTGTTGGGAAACCAGTACTTC.

This clone occurred a few times. The CDR3: CASSPPGPHTYGGYTF. The CDR3, as DNA: TGTGCCAGCTCACCCCCGGGGCCCCACACCTATGGCGGCTACACCTTC. This chain connects TRBV18 to TRBJ1-2; tentatively, D is TRBD1 (5 bases). The ends were cut back, 3 bases at V and 8 bases at J, with 22 bases in the middle. Germline CDR1 and CDR2: KGHSH and LQKENI. The CDR3 contains 16 residues.